This TCR beta chain derives from a study of T cells in Graves' hyperthyroidism and ophthalmopathy. There were TCR beta CDR3 regions amplified from RNA transcripts. The HTBI primer set drove a first-round RT-PCR of the TCR CDR3. In TCRdb, the multiplex PCR reads were re-called with MiXCR into one record per CDR3 protein. The sample shows roughly 240,000 distinct CDR3 sequences, 16% of them seen only once. Study conclusions and caveats: By a 13 V-J model, ophthalmopathy was set apart from stable hyperthyroidism. Also found in blood were most expanded thyroid clonotypes above 0.001.

The study left out patients who had uncontrolled infection, other autoimmune disease, pregnancy or lactation. The authors took PBMCs from roughly 9.3 ml fresh peripheral blood. This clonotype was observed many times. Its antigen remains unknown. The V segment lost 5 bases and the J segment 5 bases; nucleotides outside the gene matches: 13. CDR3 length equals 16 residues. Per germline, CDR1 SNHLY and CDR2 FYNNEI. Specimen: blood. The chain uses TRBV2 and TRBJ2-5, with 8 bases aligning to TRBD2. The TCR originated in a woman aged 18-29 years with Graves' ophthalmopathy. CDR3 sequence: CASSSVGAGGGETQYF. The CDR3 region has the DNA TGTGCCAGCAGTTCAGTGGGGGCGGGAGGAGGGGAGACCCAGTACTTC.